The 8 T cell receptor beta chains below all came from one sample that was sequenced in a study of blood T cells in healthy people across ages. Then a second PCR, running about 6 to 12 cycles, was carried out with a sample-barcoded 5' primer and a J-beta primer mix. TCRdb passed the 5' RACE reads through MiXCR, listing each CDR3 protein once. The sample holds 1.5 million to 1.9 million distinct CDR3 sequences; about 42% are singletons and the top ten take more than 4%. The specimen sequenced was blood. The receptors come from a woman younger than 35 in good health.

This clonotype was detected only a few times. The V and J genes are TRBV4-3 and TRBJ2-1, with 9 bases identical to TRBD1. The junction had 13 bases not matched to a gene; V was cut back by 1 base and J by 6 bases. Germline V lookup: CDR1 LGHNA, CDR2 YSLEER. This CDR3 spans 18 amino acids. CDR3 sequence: CASSQGGRGQGIGNEQFF. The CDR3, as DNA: TGCGCCAGCAGCCAAGGCGGTAGGGGACAGGGCATAGGCAATGAGCAGTTCTTC.

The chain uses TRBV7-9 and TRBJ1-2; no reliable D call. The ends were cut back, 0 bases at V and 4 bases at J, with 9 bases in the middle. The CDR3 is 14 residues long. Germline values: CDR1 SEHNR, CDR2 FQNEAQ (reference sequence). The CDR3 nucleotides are TGTGCCAGCAGCTTAGCTTTGTCACGCTATGGCTACACCTTC. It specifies CASSLALSRYGYTF.

The chain's CDR3 is CASSQSRPVRELFF. In nucleotides, the CDR3 is TGCGCCAGCAGTCAATCCCGCCCGGTCCGAGAACTGTTTTTT. V and J are TRBV23-1 and TRBJ1-4; no firm D call. TRBV23-1 has ORF status, its function being uncertain. There are 14 residues in the CDR3. Trimming removed 0 bases at V and 12 bases at J, with 14 bases between.

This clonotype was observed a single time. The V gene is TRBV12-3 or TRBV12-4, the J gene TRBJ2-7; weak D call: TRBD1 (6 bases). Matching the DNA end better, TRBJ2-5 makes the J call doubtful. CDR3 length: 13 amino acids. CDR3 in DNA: TGTGCCAGCAGTCAGGACAGCCCCAGGACCCAGTACTTC. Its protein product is CASSQDSPRTQYF.

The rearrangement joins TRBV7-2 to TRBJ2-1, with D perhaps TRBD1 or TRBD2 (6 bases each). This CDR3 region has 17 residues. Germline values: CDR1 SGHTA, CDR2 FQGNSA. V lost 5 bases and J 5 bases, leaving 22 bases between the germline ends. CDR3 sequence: CASSLVAGEAGHNEQFF. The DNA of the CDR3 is TGTGCCAGCAGCCTAGTGGCAGGGGAGGCCGGCCACAATGAGCAGTTCTTC. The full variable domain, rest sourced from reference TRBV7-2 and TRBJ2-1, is GAGVSQSPSNKVTEKGKDVELRCDPISGHTALYWYRQSLGQGLEFLIYFQGNSAPDKSGLPSDRFSAERTGGSVSTLTIQRTQQEDSAVYLCASSLVAGEAGHNEQFFGPGTRLTVL.

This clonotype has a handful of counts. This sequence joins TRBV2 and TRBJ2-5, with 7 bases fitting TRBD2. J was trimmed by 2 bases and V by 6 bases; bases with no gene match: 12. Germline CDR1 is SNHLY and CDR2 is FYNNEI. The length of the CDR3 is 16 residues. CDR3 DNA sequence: TGTGCCAGCAGGAAAGCTAGCGGCAGAGGACAAGAGACCCAGTACTTC. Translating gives CASRKASGRGQETQYF.

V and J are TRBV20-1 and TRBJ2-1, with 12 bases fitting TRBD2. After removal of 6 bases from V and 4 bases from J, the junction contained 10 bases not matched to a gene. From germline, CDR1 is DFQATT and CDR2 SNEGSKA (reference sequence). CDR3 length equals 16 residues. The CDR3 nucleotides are TGCAGTGCCAATGGACTAGCGGGACATATTTACAATGAGCAGTTCTTC. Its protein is CSANGLAGHIYNEQFF.

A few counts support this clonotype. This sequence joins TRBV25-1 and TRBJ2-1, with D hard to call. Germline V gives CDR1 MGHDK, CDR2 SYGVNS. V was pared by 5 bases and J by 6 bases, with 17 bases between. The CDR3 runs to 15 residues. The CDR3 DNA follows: TGTGCCAGCAGTCCACGTGGGGTGCCTGGCAATGAGCAGTTCTTC. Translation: CASSPRGVPGNEQFF.